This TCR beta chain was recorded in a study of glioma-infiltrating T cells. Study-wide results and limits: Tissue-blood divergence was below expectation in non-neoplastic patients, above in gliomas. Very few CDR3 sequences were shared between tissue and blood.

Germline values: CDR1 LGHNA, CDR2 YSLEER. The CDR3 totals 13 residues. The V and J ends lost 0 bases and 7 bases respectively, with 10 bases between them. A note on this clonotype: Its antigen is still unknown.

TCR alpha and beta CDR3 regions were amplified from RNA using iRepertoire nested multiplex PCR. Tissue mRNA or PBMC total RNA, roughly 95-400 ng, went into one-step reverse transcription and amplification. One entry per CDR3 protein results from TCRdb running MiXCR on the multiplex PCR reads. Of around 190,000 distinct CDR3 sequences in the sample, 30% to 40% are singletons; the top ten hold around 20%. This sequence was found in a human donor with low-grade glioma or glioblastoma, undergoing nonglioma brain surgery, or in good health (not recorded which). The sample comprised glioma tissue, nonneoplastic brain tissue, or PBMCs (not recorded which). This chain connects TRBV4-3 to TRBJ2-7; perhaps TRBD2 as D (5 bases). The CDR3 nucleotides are TGCGCCAGCAGCCAAGAGGGAAGCGGAGAGCAGTACTTC. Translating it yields CASSQEGSGEQYF.